This TCR beta chain was sequenced for a study of graft-versus-host responses after intestinal transplantation. With V trimmed by 5 bases and J by 3 bases, 1 base remained unmatched. This CDR3 contains 11 residues. CDR1 and CDR2 (germline): DFQATT, SNEGSKA (reference sequence). This clone was observed a handful of times. Its cognate antigen is unknown. Sequenced by immunoSEQ multiplex PCR; TCRdb stores in-frame clones only, minus some. The data contain over 80,000 clones, 91% of them singletons. The sequencing here drew on unstimulated CD4+ T cells sorted from spleen or lymph node cells, taken before transplant. The TCR comes from a human donor who was the organ donor for an intestinal transplant. J is TRBJ2-7 and V is TRBV20-1; the match to TRBD1 covers 7 bases. CDR3 protein: CSADRDYEQYF. The CDR3 DNA follows: TGCAGTGCTGACAGGGACTACGAGCAGTACTTC.